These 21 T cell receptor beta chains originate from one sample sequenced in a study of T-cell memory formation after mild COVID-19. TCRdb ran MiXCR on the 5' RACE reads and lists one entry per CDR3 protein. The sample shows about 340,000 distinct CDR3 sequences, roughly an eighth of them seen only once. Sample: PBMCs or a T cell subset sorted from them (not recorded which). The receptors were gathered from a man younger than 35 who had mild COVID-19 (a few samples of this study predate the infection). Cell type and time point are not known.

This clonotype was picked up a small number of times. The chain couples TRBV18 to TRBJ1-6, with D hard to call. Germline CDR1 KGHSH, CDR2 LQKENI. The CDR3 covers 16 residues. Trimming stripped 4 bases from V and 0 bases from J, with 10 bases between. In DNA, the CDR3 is TGTGCCAGCTCACAGGAGCGGTCCTCCTATAATTCACCCCTCCACTTT. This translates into CASSQERSSYNSPLHF.

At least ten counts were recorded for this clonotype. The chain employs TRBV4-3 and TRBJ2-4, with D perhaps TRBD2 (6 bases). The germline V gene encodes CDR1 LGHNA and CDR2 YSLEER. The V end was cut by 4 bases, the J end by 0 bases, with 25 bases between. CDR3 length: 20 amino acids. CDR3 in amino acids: CASSPPGGRYRPIAKNIQYF. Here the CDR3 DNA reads TGCGCCAGCAGCCCCCCCGGGGGTCGATACCGTCCTATAGCCAAAAACATTCAGTACTTC.

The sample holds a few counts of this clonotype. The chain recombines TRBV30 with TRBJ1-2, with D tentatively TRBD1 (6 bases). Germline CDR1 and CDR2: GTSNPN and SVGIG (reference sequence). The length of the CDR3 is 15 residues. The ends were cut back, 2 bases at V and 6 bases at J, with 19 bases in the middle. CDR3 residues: CAWSWGLGGAHGYTF. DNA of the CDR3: TGTGCCTGGAGTTGGGGGCTCGGGGGGGCCCATGGCTACACCTTC.

The CDR3 is CASRQIPGHIRGDHYGYTF. CDR3 sequence (DNA): TGTGCCAGCAGACAAATCCCGGGGCATATAAGGGGAGATCACTATGGCTACACCTTC. The rearrangement links TRBV6-6 to TRBJ1-2, with D tentatively TRBD1 (5 bases). The V gene's germline CDR1 is MNHNY and CDR2 SVGAGI (reference sequence). Trimming shortened V by 6 bases and J by 3 bases, and 29 bases separated the two germline ends. This CDR3 contains 19 residues.

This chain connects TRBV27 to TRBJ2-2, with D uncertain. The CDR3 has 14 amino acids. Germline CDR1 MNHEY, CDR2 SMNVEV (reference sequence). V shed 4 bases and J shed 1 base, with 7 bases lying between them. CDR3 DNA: TGTGCCAGCAGTTATGCTATGAACACCGGGGAGCTGTTTTTT. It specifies CASSYAMNTGELFF.

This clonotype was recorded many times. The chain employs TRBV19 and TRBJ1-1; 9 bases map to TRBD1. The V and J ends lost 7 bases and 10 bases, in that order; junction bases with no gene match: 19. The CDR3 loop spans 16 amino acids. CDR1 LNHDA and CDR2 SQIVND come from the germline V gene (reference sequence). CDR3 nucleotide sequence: TGTGCCAGTATCGGGACAGGGTCTCGAGTATCAGGGGGAGCTTTCTTT. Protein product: CASIGTGSRVSGGAFF.

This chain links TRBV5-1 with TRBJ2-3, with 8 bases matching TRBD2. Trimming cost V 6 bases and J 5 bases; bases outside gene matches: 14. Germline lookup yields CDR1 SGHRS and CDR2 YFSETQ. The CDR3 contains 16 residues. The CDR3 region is CASTPWIGGAIDTQYF. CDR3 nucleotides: TGCGCCAGCACCCCCTGGATCGGGGGGGCCATAGATACGCAGTATTTT.

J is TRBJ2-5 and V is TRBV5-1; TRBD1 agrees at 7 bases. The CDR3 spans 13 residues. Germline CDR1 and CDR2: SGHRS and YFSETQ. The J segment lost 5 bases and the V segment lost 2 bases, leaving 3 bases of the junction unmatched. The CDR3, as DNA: TGCGCCAGCAGCTTAGGGGGCTGGGAGACCCAGTACTTC. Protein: CASSLGGWETQYF.

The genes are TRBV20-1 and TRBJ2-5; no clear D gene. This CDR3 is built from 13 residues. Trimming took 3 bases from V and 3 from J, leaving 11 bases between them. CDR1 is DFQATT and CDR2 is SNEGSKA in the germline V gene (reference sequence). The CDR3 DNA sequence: TGCAGTGCTAGGTCCATTCCCAAAGAGACCCAGTACTTC. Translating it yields CSARSIPKETQYF.

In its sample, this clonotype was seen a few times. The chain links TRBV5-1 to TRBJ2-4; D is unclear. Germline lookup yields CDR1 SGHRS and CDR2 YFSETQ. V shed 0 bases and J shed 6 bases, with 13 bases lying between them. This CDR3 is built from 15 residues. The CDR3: CASSLGSPEGNIQYF. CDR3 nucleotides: TGCGCCAGCAGCTTGGGGTCGCCCGAAGGAAACATTCAGTACTTC.

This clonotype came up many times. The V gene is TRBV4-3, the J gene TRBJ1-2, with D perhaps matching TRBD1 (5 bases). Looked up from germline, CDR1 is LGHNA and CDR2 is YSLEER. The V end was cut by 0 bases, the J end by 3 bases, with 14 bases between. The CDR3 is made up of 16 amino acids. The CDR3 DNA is TGCGCCAGCAGCCAAGATCTGGGGGACTTTGACTATGGCTACACCTTC. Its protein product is CASSQDLGDFDYGYTF.

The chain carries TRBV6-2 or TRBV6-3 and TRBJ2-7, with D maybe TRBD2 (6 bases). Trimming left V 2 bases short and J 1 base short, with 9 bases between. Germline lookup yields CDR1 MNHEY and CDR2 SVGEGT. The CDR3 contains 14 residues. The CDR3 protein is CASSYRETSYEQYV. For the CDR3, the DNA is TGTGCCAGCAGTTACCGGGAGACGTCCTACGAGCAGTACGTC.

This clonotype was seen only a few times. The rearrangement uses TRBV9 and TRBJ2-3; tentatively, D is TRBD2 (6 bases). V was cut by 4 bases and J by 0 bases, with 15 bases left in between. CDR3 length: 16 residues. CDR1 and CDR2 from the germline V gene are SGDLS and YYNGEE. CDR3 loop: CASSQLREASTDTQYF. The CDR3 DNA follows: TGTGCCAGCAGCCAATTGAGGGAGGCTAGCACAGATACGCAGTATTTT.

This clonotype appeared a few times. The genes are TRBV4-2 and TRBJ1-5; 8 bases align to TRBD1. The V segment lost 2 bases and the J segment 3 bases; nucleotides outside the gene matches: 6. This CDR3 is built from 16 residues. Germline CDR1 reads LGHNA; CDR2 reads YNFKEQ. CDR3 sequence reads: CASSQWGQADNQPQHF. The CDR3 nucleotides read TGTGCCAGCAGCCAATGGGGACAGGCGGACAATCAGCCCCAGCATTTT.

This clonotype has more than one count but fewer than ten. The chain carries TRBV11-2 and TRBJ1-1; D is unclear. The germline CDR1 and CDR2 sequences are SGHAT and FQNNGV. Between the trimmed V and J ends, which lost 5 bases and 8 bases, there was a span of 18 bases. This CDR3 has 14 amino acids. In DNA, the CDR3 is TGTGCCAGCAGCCAGTCTCAGGCCCTCCAAGAAGCTTTCTTT. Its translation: CASSQSQALQEAFF.

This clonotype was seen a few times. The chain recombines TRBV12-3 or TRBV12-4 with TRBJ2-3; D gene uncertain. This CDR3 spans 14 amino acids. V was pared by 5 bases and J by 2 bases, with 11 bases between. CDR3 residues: CASSPQLHTDTQYF. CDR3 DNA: TGTGCCAGCAGTCCTCAACTCCACACAGATACGCAGTATTTT.

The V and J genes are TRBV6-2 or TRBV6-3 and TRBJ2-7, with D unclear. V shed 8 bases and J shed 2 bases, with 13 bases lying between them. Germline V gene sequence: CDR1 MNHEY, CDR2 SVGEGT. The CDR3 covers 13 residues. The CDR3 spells CASGFVGTYEQYV. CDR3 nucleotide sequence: TGTGCCAGCGGTTTTGTAGGGACCTACGAGCAGTACGTC.

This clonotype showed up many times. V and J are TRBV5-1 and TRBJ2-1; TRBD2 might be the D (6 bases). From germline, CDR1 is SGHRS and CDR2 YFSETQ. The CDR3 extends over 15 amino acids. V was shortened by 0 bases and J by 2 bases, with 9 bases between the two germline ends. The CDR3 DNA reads TGCGCCAGCAGCTTGGTCCGGACTACCTACAATGAGCAGTTCTTC. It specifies CASSLVRTTYNEQFF.

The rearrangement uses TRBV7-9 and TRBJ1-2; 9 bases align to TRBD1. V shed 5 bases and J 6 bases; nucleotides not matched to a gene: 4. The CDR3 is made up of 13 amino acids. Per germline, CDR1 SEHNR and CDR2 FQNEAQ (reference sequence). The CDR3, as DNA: TGTGCCAGCAGCCGGACAGGGGAGGATGGCTACACCTTC. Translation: CASSRTGEDGYTF.

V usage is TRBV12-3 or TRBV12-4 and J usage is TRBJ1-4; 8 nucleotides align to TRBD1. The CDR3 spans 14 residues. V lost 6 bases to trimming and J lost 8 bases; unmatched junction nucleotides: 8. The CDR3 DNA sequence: TGTGCCAGCAGCCTTCAGGGGGCTCCAGAAAAACTGTTTTTT. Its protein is CASSLQGAPEKLFF.

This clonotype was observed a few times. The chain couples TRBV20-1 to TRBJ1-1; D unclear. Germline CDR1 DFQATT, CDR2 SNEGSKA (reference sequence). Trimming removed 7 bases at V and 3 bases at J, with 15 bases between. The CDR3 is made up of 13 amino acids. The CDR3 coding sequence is TGCAGTGTAGGAGGGTCCGTGGACACTGAAGCTTTCTTT. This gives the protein CSVGGSVDTEAFF.